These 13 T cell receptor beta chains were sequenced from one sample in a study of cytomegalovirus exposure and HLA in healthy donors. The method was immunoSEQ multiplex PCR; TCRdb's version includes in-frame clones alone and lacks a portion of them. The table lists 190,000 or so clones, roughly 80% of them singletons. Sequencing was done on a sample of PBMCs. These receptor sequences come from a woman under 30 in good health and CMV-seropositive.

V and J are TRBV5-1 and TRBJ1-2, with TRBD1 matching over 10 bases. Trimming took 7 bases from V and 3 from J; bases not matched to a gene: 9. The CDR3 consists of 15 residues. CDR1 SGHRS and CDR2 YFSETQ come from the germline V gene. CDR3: CASGKTGGSDYGYTF. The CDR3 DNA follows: TGCGCCAGCGGCAAGACAGGGGGCTCGGACTATGGCTACACCTTC.

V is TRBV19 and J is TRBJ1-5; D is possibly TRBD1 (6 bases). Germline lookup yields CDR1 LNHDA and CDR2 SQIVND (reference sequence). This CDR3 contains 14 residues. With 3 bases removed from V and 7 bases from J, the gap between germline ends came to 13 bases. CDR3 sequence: CASSINRERQPQHF. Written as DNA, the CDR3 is TGTGCCAGTAGTATCAACAGGGAAAGGCAGCCCCAGCATTTT.

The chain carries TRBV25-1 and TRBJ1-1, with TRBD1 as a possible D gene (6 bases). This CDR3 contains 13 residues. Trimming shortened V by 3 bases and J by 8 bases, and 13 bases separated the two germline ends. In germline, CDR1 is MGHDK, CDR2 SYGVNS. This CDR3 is CASSDQGMGEAFF. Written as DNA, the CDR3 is TGTGCCAGCAGTGATCAGGGGATGGGGGAAGCTTTCTTT.

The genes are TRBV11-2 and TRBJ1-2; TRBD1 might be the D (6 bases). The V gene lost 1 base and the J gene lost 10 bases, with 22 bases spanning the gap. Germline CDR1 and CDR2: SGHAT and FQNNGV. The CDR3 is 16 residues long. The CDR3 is CASSLGARGIQGYYTF. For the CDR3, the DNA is TGTGCCAGCAGCTTAGGGGCGAGGGGGATCCAGGGGTACTACACCTTC. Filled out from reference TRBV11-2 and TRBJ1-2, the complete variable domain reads EAGVAQSPRYKIIEKRQSVAFWCNPISGHATLYWYQQILGQGPKLLIQFQNNGVVDDSQLPKDRFSAERLKGVDSTLKIQPAKLEDSAVYLCASSLGARGIQGYYTFGSGTRLTVV.

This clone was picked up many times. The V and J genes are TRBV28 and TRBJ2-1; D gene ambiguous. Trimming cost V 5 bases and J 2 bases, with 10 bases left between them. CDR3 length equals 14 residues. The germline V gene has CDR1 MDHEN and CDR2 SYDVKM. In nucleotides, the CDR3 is TGTGCCAGCAGTCGGTCACTCACCTACAATGAGCAGTTCTTC. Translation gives CASSRSLTYNEQFF.

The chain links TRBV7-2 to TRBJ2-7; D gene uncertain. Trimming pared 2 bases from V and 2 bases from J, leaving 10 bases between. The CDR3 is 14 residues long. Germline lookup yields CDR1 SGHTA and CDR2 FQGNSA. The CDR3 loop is CASSLPQTAYEQYF. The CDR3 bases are TGTGCCAGCAGCTTACCCCAAACAGCCTACGAGCAGTACTTC.

The DNA of the CDR3 is TGTGCCAGTAATGGCAGAACCTTGGCAACTAATGAAAAACTGTTTTTT. It yields the protein CASNGRTLATNEKLFF. The genes are TRBV19 and TRBJ1-4; D ambiguous. The CDR3 extends over 16 amino acids. Trimming took off 7 bases at V and 0 bases at J, with 15 bases between the two ends. The germline V gene encodes CDR1 LNHDA and CDR2 SQIVND (reference sequence).

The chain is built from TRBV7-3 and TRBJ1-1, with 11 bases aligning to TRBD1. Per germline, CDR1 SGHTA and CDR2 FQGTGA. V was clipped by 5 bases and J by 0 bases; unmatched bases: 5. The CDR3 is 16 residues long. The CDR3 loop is CASSLGQGAMNTEAFF. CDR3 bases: TGTGCCAGCAGCCTAGGACAGGGGGCTATGAACACTGAAGCTTTCTTT.

The CDR3 is CASRALAGKPQQFF. In DNA form, the CDR3 reads TGTGCCAGCCGAGCCTTAGCGGGAAAACCCCAACAGTTCTTC. The V call is TRBV2, the J call TRBJ2-1; 8 bases are shared with TRBD2. This CDR3 is 14 amino acids long. The germline CDR1 and CDR2 sequences are SNHLY and FYNNEI. The V segment lost 8 bases and the J segment 13 bases; nucleotides outside the gene matches: 16.

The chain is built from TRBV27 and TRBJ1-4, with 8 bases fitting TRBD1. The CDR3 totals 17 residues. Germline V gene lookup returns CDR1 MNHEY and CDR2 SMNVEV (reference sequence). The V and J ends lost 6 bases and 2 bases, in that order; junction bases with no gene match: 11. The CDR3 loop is CASSLIRGQGTNEKLFF. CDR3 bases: TGTGCCAGCAGCCTAATCAGGGGGCAAGGGACTAATGAAAAACTGTTTTTT.

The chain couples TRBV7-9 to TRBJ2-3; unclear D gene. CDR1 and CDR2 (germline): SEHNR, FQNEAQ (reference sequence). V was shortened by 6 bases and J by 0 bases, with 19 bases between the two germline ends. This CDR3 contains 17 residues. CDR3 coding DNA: TGTGCCAGCAGGCCGAACCCAGGTACCGCTAGCACAGATACGCAGTATTTT. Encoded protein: CASRPNPGTASTDTQYF.

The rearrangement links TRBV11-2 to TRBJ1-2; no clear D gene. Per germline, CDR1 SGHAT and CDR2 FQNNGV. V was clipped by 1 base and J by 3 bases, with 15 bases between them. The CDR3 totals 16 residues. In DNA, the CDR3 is TGTGCCAGCAGCTTAGTAAATCGGGGTTTGGACTATGGCTACACCTTC. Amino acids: CASSLVNRGLDYGYTF.

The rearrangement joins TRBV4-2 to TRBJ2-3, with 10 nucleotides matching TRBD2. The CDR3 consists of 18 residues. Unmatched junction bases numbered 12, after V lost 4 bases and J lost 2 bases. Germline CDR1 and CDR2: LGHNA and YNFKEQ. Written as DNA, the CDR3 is TGTGCCAGCAGCCCTTATTTAGCGGGGGGCCCTAACACAGATACGCAGTATTTT. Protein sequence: CASSPYLAGGPNTDTQYF.